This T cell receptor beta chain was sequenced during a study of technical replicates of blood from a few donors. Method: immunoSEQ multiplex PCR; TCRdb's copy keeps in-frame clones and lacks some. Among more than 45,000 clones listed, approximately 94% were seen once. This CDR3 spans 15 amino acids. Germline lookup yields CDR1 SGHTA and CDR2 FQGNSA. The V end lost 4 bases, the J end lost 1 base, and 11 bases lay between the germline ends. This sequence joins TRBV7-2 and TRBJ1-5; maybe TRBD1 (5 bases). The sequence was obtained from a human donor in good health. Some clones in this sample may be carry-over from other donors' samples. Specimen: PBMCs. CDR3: CASSSQSGSNQPQHF. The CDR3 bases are TGTGCCAGCAGCTCCCAATCAGGGAGCAATCAGCCCCAGCATTTT. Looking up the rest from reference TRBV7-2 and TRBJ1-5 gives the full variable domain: GAGVSQSPSNKVTEKGKDVELRCDPISGHTALYWYRQSLGQGLEFLIYFQGNSAPDKSGLPSDRFSAERTGGSVSTLTIQRTQQEDSAVYLCASSSQSGSNQPQHFGDGTRLSIL.